This T cell receptor beta chain is from a study of T cell repertoires in cytomegalovirus infection. Background on the study: Public TCR beta signatures marked donors with CMV infection and the matching HLA.

The CDR3 runs to 15 residues. In germline, CDR1 is MNHEY, CDR2 SMNVEV (reference sequence). V lost 2 bases and J lost 4, with 12 bases in between. Via MiXCR, TCRdb re-called the reads, giving one row per CDR3 protein. This sample carries roughly 570,000 distinct CDR3 sequences, roughly 42% of them seen once, and the ten largest clones take roughly 50%. A word on this clonotype: Its antigen remains unidentified.

The chain joins TRBV27 to TRBJ1-5; tentative D call: TRBD1 (5 bases). This specimen was cultured PBMCs, taken from culture after CMV antigen stimulation. This receptor was obtained from a human donor in good health (CMV status not recorded). Some clones in this sample may be carry-over from other donors' samples. In nucleotides, the CDR3 is TGTGCCAGCAGTTTACGGCAGGGTTGGAATCAGCCCCAGCATTTT. Protein: CASSLRQGWNQPQHF.